There are many counts of the clone carrying this T cell receptor (beta chain). Antigen specificity is unknown. This sample is drawn from a study of blood T cells in healthy people across ages. Study-wide points: CMV infection status of these donors was not known.

A second 7 to 11 cycle PCR used barcoded and J-beta primers. Via MiXCR, TCRdb re-called the 5' RACE reads, giving one row per CDR3 protein. The sample lists about 780,000 distinct CDR3 sequences, less than 60% occurring once. In germline, CDR1 is LGHNA, CDR2 YSLEER. The CDR3 has 14 residues. V gave up 1 base and J gave up 1 base, with 8 bases separating them. Samples each had at least 6 micrograms of total RNA extracted. The clonotype originates from a man older than 75 in good health. The V gene is TRBV4-3, the J gene TRBJ2-7; D remains ambiguous. The material sequenced was blood. The CDR3 nucleotides are TGCGCCAGCAGCCAAGGGTACACGTCCTACGAGCAGTACTTC. Protein: CASSQGYTSYEQYF.